Described below is a single T cell receptor (beta chain) sequence and its context. The data were taken from a study of blood T cell repertoires in COVID-19. TCRdb's copy holds only in-frame clones and misses some; the assay was immunoSEQ multiplex PCR. The sample consists of about 370,000 clones, around 92% of them appearing once. The CDR3 runs to 15 residues. The germline V and J ends were trimmed by 9 bases and 1 base, with 18 bases remaining between them. CDR1 and CDR2 from the germline V gene are LNHDA and SQIVND (reference sequence). The sample was peripheral blood. The chain is built from TRBV19 and TRBJ1-2, with a possible D match to TRBD1 (6 bases). This TCR was sampled from a woman in her 30s with COVID-19, enrolled during active disease. The CDR3 DNA reads TGTGCCAGCCGGACAGAGACCGCCCTTAACTATGGCTACACCTTC. This encodes CASRTETALNYGYTF.